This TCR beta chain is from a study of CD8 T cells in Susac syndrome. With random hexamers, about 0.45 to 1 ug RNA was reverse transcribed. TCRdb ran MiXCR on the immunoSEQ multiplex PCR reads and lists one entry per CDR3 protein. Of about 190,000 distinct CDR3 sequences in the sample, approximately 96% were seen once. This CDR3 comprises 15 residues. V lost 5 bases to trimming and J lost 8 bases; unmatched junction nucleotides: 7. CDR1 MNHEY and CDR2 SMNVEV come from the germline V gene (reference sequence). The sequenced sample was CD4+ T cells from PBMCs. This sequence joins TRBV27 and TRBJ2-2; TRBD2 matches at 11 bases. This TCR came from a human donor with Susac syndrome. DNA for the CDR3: TGTGCCAGCAGTATGACTAGCGGGGCGAGGGGGGAGCTGTTTTTT. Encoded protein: CASSMTSGARGELFF.